Many counts were recorded for the clone carrying this TCR beta chain. The assay was immunoSEQ multiplex PCR, and TCRdb's table has in-frame clones only and misses some. The data show some 240,000 clones, roughly 84% seen once. This CDR3 spans 14 amino acids. V lost 5 bases and J lost 6; bases outside the gene matches: 5. In germline, CDR1 is SGHVS, CDR2 FQNEAQ. This sample was taken from a study of blood T cell repertoires in COVID-19. Study in general: There were acute and convalescent COVID-19 samples, and they came from the United States, Italy and Spain. Sources were T cells, B-cell-depleted T cells, or PBMCs; the material itself was cDNA or gDNA.

The sequenced sample consisted of peripheral blood. The receptor was isolated from a woman aged 40 to 49 who had recovered from COVID-19. This sequence joins TRBV7-8 and TRBJ1-3; 9 bases match TRBD1. CDR3 loop: CASSGDRVENTIYF. CDR3 coding DNA: TGTGCCAGCAGCGGGGACAGGGTTGAAAACACCATATATTTT.